The T cell receptor beta chain under discussion was sequenced for a study of CDR3 diversity in severe acne. A remark on this clonotype: The CDR3 ends on some other residue instead of the conserved phenylalanine or tryptophan, so this is likely a read error. No DNA is shown, since the ends of the CDR3 on it are uncertain; the CDR3 is the one TCRdb lists.

TCRdb reanalysed the PCR reads using MiXCR and keeps one entry per CDR3 protein. In the table there are fewer than 90,000 distinct CDR3 sequences, 45% to 65% of which are singletons. Sequences were obtained from blood. The sequence was collected from a male donor in good health, without acne.

Here the CDR3 reads CSARDEAAARVSSYNELRI. V is TRBV20-1 and J is TRBJ2-1; no check of the table's D call, TRBD1, against the DNA was made. Including both end residues, the CDR3 is 19 amino acids long. CDR1 and CDR2 from the germline V gene are DFQATT and SNEGSKA (reference sequence).